This note documents a single TCR beta chain sequence. The sample originates from a study of technical replicates of blood from several donors. CDR3 length equals 16 residues. Germline V gene sequence: CDR1 SGHRS, CDR2 YFSETQ. V lost 0 bases to trimming and J lost 3 bases; unmatched junction nucleotides: 6. The repertoire was sequenced with immunoSEQ multiplex PCR; TCRdb's copy has only in-frame clones and lacks some. This table holds around 72,000 clones, roughly 91% found once. The receptor comes from a human donor in good health. Some clones in this sample may be carry-over from other donors' samples. The source material was T cells isolated from PBMCs. The chain carries TRBV5-1 and TRBJ2-3; TRBD2 agrees at 8 bases. The DNA for the CDR3 is TGCGCCAGCAGCTTGGAACCGGGGGGGCCGACAGATACGCAGTATTTT. Translating it yields CASSLEPGGPTDTQYF.